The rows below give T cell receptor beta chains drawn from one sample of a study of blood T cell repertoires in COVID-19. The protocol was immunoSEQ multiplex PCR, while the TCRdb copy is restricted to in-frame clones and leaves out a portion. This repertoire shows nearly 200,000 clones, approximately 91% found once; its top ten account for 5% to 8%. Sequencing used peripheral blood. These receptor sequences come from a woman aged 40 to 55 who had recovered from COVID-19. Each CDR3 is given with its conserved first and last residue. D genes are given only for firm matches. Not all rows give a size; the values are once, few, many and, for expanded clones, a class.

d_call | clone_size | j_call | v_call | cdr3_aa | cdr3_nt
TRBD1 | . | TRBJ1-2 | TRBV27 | CASSSLTGDGYTF | TGTGCCAGCAGTTCTCTCACAGGGGATGGCTACACCTTC
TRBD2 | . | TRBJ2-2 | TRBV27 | CASSLSGRIPTNTGELFF | TGTGCCAGCAGTCTTAGCGGGAGGATCCCTACGAACACCGGGGAGCTGTTTTTT
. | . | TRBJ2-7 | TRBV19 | CATHDSLLYEQYF | TGTGCCACCCACGACTCCCTCCTGTACGAGCAGTACTTC
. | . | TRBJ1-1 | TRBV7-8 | CASSFGRYHTEAFF | TGTGCCAGCAGCTTCGGCAGGTATCACACTGAAGCTTTCTTT
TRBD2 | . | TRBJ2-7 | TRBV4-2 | CASSQDTPTVGRVYEQYF | TGTGCCAGCAGCCAAGACACCCCGACTGTCGGGAGGGTCTACGAGCAGTACTTC
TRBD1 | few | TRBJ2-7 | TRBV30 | CAWSAGTGVYEQYF | TGTGCCTGGAGTGCCGGGACAGGGGTATACGAGCAGTACTTC
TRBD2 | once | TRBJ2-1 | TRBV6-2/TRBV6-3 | CASSYSASGTLTEQFF | TGTGCCAGCAGTTACTCGGCTAGCGGGACCCTGACTGAGCAGTTCTTC
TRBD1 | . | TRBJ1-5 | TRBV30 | CAWRLRGPGPQHF | TGTGCCTGGAGACTCAGGGGGCCGGGGCCCCAGCATTTT
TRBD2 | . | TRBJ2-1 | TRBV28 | CASSTSTGLASYNEQFF | TGTGCCAGCAGTACATCGACGGGACTAGCCTCCTACAATGAGCAGTTCTTC
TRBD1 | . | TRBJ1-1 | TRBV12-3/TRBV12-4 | CASSSGGTEAFF | TGTGCCAGCAGTTCAGGGGGGACTGAAGCTTTCTTT
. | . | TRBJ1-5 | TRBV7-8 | CASSLGGGVGQPQHF | TGTGCCAGCAGCTTAGGAGGAGGGGTTGGTCAGCCCCAGCATTTT
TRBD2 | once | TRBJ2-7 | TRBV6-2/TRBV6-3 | CASSSTLLAGARDEQYF | TGTGCCAGCAGTTCGACTCTTCTAGCGGGAGCGCGCGACGAGCAGTACTTC
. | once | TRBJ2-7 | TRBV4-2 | CASSQDNRGTYEQYF | TGTGCCAGCAGCCAAGATAATCGGGGTACCTACGAGCAGTACTTC
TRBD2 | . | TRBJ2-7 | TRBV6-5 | CASIRGLADYEQYF | TGTGCCAGCATACGTGGACTAGCGGATTACGAGCAGTACTTC
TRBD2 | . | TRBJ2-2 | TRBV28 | CASSPSGRVVTGELFF | TGTGCCAGCAGTCCTAGCGGGAGGGTCGTAACCGGGGAGCTGTTTTTT
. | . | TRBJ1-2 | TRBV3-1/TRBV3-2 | CASSQDWTVYTF | TGTGCCAGCAGCCAGGATTGGACAGTCTACACCTTC
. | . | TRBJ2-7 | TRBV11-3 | CASSRGGFGYEQYF | TGTGCCAGCAGCCGCGGGGGCTTCGGGTACGAGCAGTACTTC
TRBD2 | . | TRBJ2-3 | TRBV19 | CASSIVALAADTQYF | TGTGCCAGTAGTATAGTTGCTCTAGCGGCAGATACGCAGTATTTT
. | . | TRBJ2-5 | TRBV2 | CASSEVGTRETQYF | TGTGCCAGCAGTGAAGTAGGGACAAGAGAGACCCAGTACTTC
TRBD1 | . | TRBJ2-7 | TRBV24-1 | CATRGQNSYEQYF | TGTGCCACCAGGGGACAGAACTCCTACGAGCAGTACTTC
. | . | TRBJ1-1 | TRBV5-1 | CASSLEGSNTEAFF | TGCGCCAGCAGCTTGGAGGGGTCGAACACTGAAGCTTTCTTT
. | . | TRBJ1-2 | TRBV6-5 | CASSYSPFGVSHGYTF | TGTGCCAGCAGTTACTCCCCTTTCGGTGTAAGCCATGGCTACACCTTC
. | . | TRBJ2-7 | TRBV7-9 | CASSSPSGLYEQYF | TGTGCCAGCAGTTCTCCCTCAGGACTGTACGAGCAGTACTTC
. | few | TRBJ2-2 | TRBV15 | CATSRDGYGELFF | TGTGCCACCAGCAGAGACGGGTACGGGGAGCTGTTTTTT
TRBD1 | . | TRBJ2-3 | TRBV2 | CASIRTGRTDTQYF | TGTGCCAGCATTAGGACAGGGCGCACAGATACGCAGTATTTT
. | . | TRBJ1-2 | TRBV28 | CASSLDFGVKGYTF | TGTGCCAGCAGTTTAGACTTCGGGGTGAAGGGCTACACCTTC
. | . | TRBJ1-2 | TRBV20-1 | CSASGAGDGGYTF | TGCAGTGCCAGTGGGGCAGGGGACGGGGGCTACACCTTC
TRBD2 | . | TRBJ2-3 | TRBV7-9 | CASSLTGGPSDTQYF | TGTGCCAGCAGCTTAACGGGAGGGCCTTCAGATACGCAGTATTTT
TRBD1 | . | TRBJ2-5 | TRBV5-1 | CASSTGQGAPETQYF | TGCGCCAGCAGCACGGGACAGGGGGCGCCAGAGACCCAGTACTTC
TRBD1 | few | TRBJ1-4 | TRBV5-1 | CASSPGQGHEKLFF | TGCGCCAGCAGCCCAGGACAGGGACACGAAAAACTGTTTTTT
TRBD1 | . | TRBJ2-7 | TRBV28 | CASSQGAREQYF | TGTGCCAGCAGTCAGGGGGCCAGGGAGCAGTACTTC
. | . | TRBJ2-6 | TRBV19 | CASKTGSGANVLTF | TGTGCCAGTAAAACGGGCTCTGGGGCCAACGTCCTGACTTTC
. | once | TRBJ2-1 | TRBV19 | CASSVLSSYNEQFF | TGTGCCAGTAGTGTACTGAGCTCCTACAATGAGCAGTTCTTC
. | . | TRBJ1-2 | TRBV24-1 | CATSDLGDNNVYGYTF | TGTGCCACCAGTGATTTGGGGGACAACAACGTCTATGGCTACACCTTC
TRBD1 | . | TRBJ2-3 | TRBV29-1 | CSVGTGITDTQYF | TGCAGCGTGGGGACAGGGATCACAGATACGCAGTATTTT
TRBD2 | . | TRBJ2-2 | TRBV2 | CASRPRTSADTGELFF | TGTGCCAGCAGACCGCGGACTAGCGCGGACACCGGGGAGCTGTTTTTT
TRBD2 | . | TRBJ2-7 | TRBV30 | CAWSVIRQTSGRAYEQYF | TGTGCCTGGAGTGTTATCAGGCAGACTAGCGGGAGGGCCTACGAGCAGTACTTC
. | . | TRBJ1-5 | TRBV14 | CASSQGLDRPSNQPQHF | TGTGCCAGCAGCCAAGGGTTGGACAGACCTAGCAATCAGCCCCAGCATTTT
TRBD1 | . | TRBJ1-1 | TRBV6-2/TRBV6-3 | CASSYSGTGGRGNTEAFF | TGTGCCAGCAGTTACTCGGGGACAGGGGGCCGGGGGAACACTGAAGCTTTCTTT
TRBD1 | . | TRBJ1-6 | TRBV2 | CASSESAWQGEDSPLHF | TGTGCCAGCAGTGAAAGCGCGTGGCAGGGGGAGGATTCACCCCTCCACTTT
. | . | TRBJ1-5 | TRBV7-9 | CASSSGSFGNQPQHF | TGTGCCAGCAGTTCCGGGAGTTTCGGCAATCAGCCCCAGCATTTT
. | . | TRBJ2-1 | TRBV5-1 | CASSLPHSNNEQFF | TGCGCCAGCAGCTTACCACACAGCAACAATGAGCAGTTCTTC
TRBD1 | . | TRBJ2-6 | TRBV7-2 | CASKTGTGSFSGANVLTF | TGTGCCAGCAAAACTGGGACAGGGTCGTTCTCTGGGGCCAACGTCCTGACTTTC
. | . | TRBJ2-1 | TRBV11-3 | CASSATRVNEQFF | TGTGCCAGCAGCGCCACGCGGGTAAATGAGCAGTTCTTC
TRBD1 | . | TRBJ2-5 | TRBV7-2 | CASSFRQGQETQYF | TGTGCCAGCAGCTTTCGACAGGGTCAAGAGACCCAGTACTTC
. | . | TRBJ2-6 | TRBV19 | CASSIGGLSGANVLTF | TGTGCCAGTAGTATTGGCGGATTATCTGGGGCCAACGTCCTGACTTTC
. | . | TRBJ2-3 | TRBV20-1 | CSAPKTDTQYF | TGCAGTGCTCCTAAGACAGATACGCAGTATTTT
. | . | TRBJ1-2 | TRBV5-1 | CARSLGGPGVPGYGYTF | TGCGCCCGCAGCTTGGGGGGACCGGGGGTCCCGGGCTATGGCTACACCTTC
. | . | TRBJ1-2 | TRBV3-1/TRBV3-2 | CASSQERGQGNYGYTF | TGTGCCAGCAGCCAAGAACGTGGGCAGGGTAACTATGGCTACACCTTC
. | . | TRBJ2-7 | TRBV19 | CASSYQGPPVYEQYF | TGTGCCAGTAGTTACCAGGGCCCCCCGGTCTACGAGCAGTACTTC